The 12 T cell receptor beta chains in this list originate from one sample, sequenced in a study of PD-1 blockade in classical Hodgkin lymphoma. The repertoire was sequenced with immunoSEQ multiplex PCR; TCRdb's copy has only in-frame clones and lacks some. The data contain fewer than 90,000 clones, around 90% of them seen just once; the ten biggest clones take up 20% to 25%. There was relapse after autologous stem cell transplantation in every patient, and there was variation in brentuximab vedotin exposure. The source material was peripheral blood mononuclear cells (PBMCs), sampled at baseline. The receptors originated from a human donor with classical Hodgkin lymphoma.

This rearrangement joins TRBV7-2 to TRBJ1-1; weak D call: TRBD1 (5 bases). CDR3 length equals 12 residues. V lost 0 bases and J 11 bases, leaving 10 bases between the germline ends. Germline V gene lookup returns CDR1 SGHTA and CDR2 FQGNSA. CDR3 nucleotide sequence: TGTGCCAGCAGCTTAGCGGGCAGGGACGCTTTCTTT. Amino acid sequence: CASSLAGRDAFF. The full variable domain, completed using reference TRBV7-2 and TRBJ1-1, is GAGVSQSPSNKVTEKGKDVELRCDPISGHTALYWYRQSLGQGLEFLIYFQGNSAPDKSGLPSDRFSAERTGGSVSTLTIQRTQQEDSAVYLCASSLAGRDAFFGQGTRLTVV.

This clone turned up a few times. This chain uses TRBV27 with TRBJ1-5; no firm D call. Deletions cut 0 bases from V and 2 bases from J, with 11 bases between. This CDR3 region has 16 residues. CDR1 MNHEY and CDR2 SMNVEV come from the germline V gene (reference sequence). The CDR3 coding sequence is TGTGCCAGCAGTTTATCAGGAGGGAATGGCAATCAGCCCCAGCATTTT. Amino acids: CASSLSGGNGNQPQHF.

The chain uses TRBV7-2 and TRBJ2-5, with 8 bases that match TRBD2. Germline CDR1 is SGHTA and CDR2 is FQGNSA. V was clipped by 4 bases and J by 1 base; unmatched bases: 5. The CDR3 has 15 residues. The CDR3 DNA is TGTGCCAGCAGCTCACGGAGCGGGAGCCAAGAGACCCAGTACTTC. As protein: CASSSRSGSQETQYF.

This chain links TRBV7-2 with TRBJ2-7; D call uncertain. The CDR3 covers 15 residues. Germline values: CDR1 SGHTA, CDR2 FQGNSA. Trimming cost V 1 base and J 5 bases, with 15 bases left between them. The CDR3 reads CASSLVPASRHEQYF. The CDR3 region has the DNA TGTGCCAGCAGCTTAGTACCGGCCAGTAGGCACGAGCAGTACTTC.

The V and J genes are TRBV9 and TRBJ2-4, with D maybe TRBD2 (5 bases). The CDR3 has 15 amino acids. V was pared by 4 bases and J by 8 bases, with 19 bases between. The germline CDR1 and CDR2 sequences are SGDLS and YYNGEE. This CDR3 reads CASSPGGYLDDIQYF. The CDR3 DNA reads TGTGCCAGCAGCCCCGGAGGCTACTTAGACGACATTCAGTACTTC. The whole variable domain, remainder taken from reference TRBV9 and TRBJ2-4, is DSGVTQTPKHLITATGQRVTLRCSPRSGDLSVYWYQQSLDQGLQFLIQYYNGEERAKGNILERFSAQQFPDLHSELNLSSLELGDSALYFCASSPGGYLDDIQYFGAGTRLSVL.

The chain links TRBV5-5 to TRBJ1-4; weak D call: TRBD1 (5 bases). Deletions cut 4 bases from V and 8 bases from J, with 15 bases between. CDR1 and CDR2 from the germline V gene are SGHKS and YYEKEE (reference sequence). This CDR3 is 14 amino acids long. The CDR3 coding sequence is TGTGCCAGCAGCCGGGGAATTCAGGGAGAAAAACTGTTTTTT. Its protein product is CASSRGIQGEKLFF.

This sequence joins TRBV30 and TRBJ1-1; possible D gene TRBD1, 5 bases. Trimming took off 3 bases at V and 1 base at J, with 15 bases between the two ends. The CDR3 has 15 amino acids. Germline assignment: CDR1 GTSNPN and CDR2 SVGIG (reference sequence). CDR3 protein: CAWRTPGRSNTEAFF. DNA for the CDR3: TGTGCCTGGAGGACACCGGGACGATCGAACACTGAAGCTTTCTTT.

The V gene is TRBV19, the J gene TRBJ1-4; a weak D match, TRBD1 (5 bases). V was trimmed by 4 bases and J by 5 bases, leaving 11 bases between them. There are 14 residues in the CDR3. Germline CDR1 and CDR2: LNHDA and SQIVND (reference sequence). CDR3 region: CASSRRGSNEKLFF. CDR3 sequence (DNA): TGTGCCAGTAGTAGGAGGGGATCCAATGAAAAACTGTTTTTT.

The CDR3 reads CASGSFGPRGGYTF. CDR3 coding DNA: TGTGCTAGTGGCTCATTTGGACCCCGGGGGGGCTACACCTTC. This chain joins TRBV12-5 and TRBJ1-2; tentatively, D is TRBD1 (5 bases). This CDR3 has 14 residues. CDR1 is LGHNT, CDR2 FRNRAP, per germline. V was shortened by 6 bases and J by 8 bases, with 19 bases between the two germline ends. The full variable domain, in which reference TRBV12-5 and TRBJ1-2 provide the parts outside the CDR3, is DARVTQTPRHKVTEMGQEVTMRCQPILGHNTVFWYRQTMMQGLELLAYFRNRAPLDDSGMPKDRFSAEMPDATLATLKIQPSEPRDSAVYFCASGSFGPRGGYTFGSGTRLTVV.

This chain connects TRBV5-1 to TRBJ1-1; weak D call: TRBD1 (5 bases). V lost 3 bases and J lost 8, with 8 bases in between. This CDR3 is 11 amino acids long. Germline V gene sequence: CDR1 SGHRS, CDR2 YFSETQ. The CDR3 DNA follows: TGCGCCAGCAGCTCCCACAGGGAAGCTTTCTTT. The encoded protein is CASSSHREAFF.

This chain joins TRBV5-4 and TRBJ1-2; D is perhaps TRBD1 (5 bases). CDR1 is SGHNT and CDR2 is YYREEE in the germline V gene (reference sequence). The CDR3 runs 13 residues. The V gene lost 9 bases and the J gene lost 3 bases, with 15 bases spanning the gap. The CDR3 DNA reads as TGTGCCACAGGGACCGGCTTTGACTATGGCTACACCTTC. Translating it yields CATGTGFDYGYTF. Using reference TRBV5-4 and TRBJ1-2 for the parts outside the CDR3, the full variable domain is ETGVTQSPTHLIKTRGQQVTLRCSSQSGHNTVSWYQQALGQGPQFIFQYYREEENGRGNFPPRFSGLQFPNYSSELNVNALELDDSALYLCATGTGFDYGYTFGSGTRLTVV.

The V gene is TRBV2, the J gene TRBJ2-1; D gene unclear. This CDR3 is built from 15 residues. Germline V lookup: CDR1 SNHLY, CDR2 FYNNEI. V dropped 4 bases and J dropped 5 bases, with 15 bases sitting between them. CDR3 amino acids: CASSVAQRKNNEQFF. The CDR3 bases are TGTGCCAGCAGTGTGGCGCAGCGAAAGAACAATGAGCAGTTCTTC.